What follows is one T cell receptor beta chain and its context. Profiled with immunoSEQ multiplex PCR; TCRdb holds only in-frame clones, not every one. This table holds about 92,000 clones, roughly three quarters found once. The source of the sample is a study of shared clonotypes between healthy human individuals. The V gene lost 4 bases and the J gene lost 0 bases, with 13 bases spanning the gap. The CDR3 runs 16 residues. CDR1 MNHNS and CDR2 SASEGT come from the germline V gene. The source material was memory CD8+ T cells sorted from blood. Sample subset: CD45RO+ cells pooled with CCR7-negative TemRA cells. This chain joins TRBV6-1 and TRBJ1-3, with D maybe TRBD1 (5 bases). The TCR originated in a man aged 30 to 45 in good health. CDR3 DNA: TGTGCCAGCAGTGGCCCCGGGACTCTCTCTGGAAACACCATATATTTT. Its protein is CASSGPGTLSGNTIYF.